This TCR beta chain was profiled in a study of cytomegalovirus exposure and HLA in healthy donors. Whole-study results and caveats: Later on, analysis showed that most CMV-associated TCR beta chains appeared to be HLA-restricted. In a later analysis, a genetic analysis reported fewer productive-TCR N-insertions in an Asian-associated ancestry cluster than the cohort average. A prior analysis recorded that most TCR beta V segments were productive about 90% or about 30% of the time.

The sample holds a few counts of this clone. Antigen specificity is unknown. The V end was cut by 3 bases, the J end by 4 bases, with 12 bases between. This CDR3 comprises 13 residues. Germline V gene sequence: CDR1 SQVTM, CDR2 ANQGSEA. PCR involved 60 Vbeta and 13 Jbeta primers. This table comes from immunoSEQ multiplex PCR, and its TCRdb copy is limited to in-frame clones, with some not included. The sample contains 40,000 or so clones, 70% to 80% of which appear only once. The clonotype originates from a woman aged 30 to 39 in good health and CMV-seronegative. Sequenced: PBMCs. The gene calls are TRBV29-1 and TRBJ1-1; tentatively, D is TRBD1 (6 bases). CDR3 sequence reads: CSVEFPGVTEAFF. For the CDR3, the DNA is TGCAGCGTTGAGTTCCCAGGGGTCACTGAAGCTTTCTTT.